This T cell receptor (beta chain) was recovered during a study of T cell changes during pregnancy in multiple sclerosis. CDR3 length equals 13 residues. CDR1 GTSNPN and CDR2 SVGIG come from the germline V gene (reference sequence). V was shortened by 2 bases and J by 1 base, with 8 bases between the two germline ends. Method: immunoSEQ multiplex PCR; TCRdb's copy keeps in-frame clones and lacks some. Of approximately 41,000 clones listed, 80% to 90% are singletons. Source: CD4+ T cells from peripheral blood mononuclear cells, taken in the first trimester of pregnancy. The TCR comes from a female donor with multiple sclerosis, enrolled in a pregnancy study. V is TRBV30 and J is TRBJ1-1; D is unresolved. CDR3 sequence: CAWSSGRNTEAFF. The CDR3 DNA sequence: TGTGCCTGGAGTTCGGGGAGGAACACTGAAGCTTTCTTT.